These 8 T cell receptor beta chains were sequenced from one sample in a study of beta chain features in type 1 diabetes. Every bit of the isolated RNA underwent reverse transcription, so sequencing read expressed TCRB transcripts. Using immunoSEQ multiplex PCR, the repertoire was profiled, and TCRdb retains in-frame clones only, with some absent. The sample has a few hundred thousand clones; 8% to 10% are singletons. Their antigens are not known. Broader study findings: All four CD4+ subsets of Type 1 diabetes patients contained TCRB CDR3s that were moderately but significantly shorter.

Sequencing was done on a sample of central memory CD4+ T cells from blood. The receptors originated from a man aged 25-40 years with type 1 diabetes.

This clone was seen a handful of times. CDR3 sequence reads: CASRPTTNLETQYF. The CDR3 nucleotides read TGTGCCAGCAGGCCTACCACGAATCTTGAGACCCAGTACTTC. The rearrangement uses TRBV2 and TRBJ2-5; no clear D. CDR1 is SNHLY and CDR2 is FYNNEI in the germline V gene. The CDR3 runs 14 residues. Trimming removed 6 bases from V and 5 bases from J, with 16 bases in between.

This clone was counted at least ten times. V is TRBV7-9 and J is TRBJ1-1; D gene ambiguous. Per germline, CDR1 SEHNR and CDR2 FQNEAQ (reference sequence). V gave up 5 bases and J gave up 4 bases, with 14 bases separating them. This CDR3 region has 14 residues. The CDR3 region is CASSLDERGTEAFF. The CDR3 DNA is TGTGCCAGCAGCCTCGATGAACGGGGCACTGAAGCTTTCTTT. Variable domain in full (rest from reference TRBV7-9 and TRBJ1-1): DTGVSQNPRHKITKRGQNVTFRCDPISEHNRLYWYRQTLGQGPEFLTYFQNEAQLEKSRLLSDRFSAERPKGSFSTLEIQRTEQGDSAMYLCASSLDERGTEAFFGQGTRLTVV.

In this sample, this clone turned up a few times. This sequence joins TRBV6-1 and TRBJ1-5; D might be TRBD1 (5 bases). CDR1 and CDR2 (germline): MNHNS, SASEGT. Trimming left V 4 bases short and J 0 bases short, with 13 bases between. This CDR3 has 16 amino acids. CDR3 nucleotide sequence: TGTGCCAGCAGTGCCCCTGGGGGGTATAGCAATCAGCCCCAGCATTTT. Translated, it gives CASSAPGGYSNQPQHF.

This clone was counted only a few times. The genes are TRBV7-2 and TRBJ2-1; D is uncertain. V was cut by 5 bases and J by 3 bases, with 14 bases left in between. The germline gives CDR1 SGHTA, CDR2 FQGNSA. This CDR3 contains 15 residues. CDR3 in DNA: TGTGCCAGCAGCCCCTCAGCCGGACGCTACAATGAGCAGTTCTTC. This sequence encodes CASSPSAGRYNEQFF.

This clone occurred many times. The same CDR3 can be traced to other DNA sequences in this sample. This chain joins TRBV15 and TRBJ2-5, with no clear D. The germline V gene encodes CDR1 LNHNV and CDR2 YYDKDF (reference sequence). The CDR3 is 14 amino acids. V lost 0 bases to trimming and J lost 3 bases, with 8 bases between them. The DNA of the CDR3 is TGTGCCACCAGCAGAGATTTGGCTGAAGAGACCCAGTACTTC. Amino acids: CATSRDLAEETQYF.

This clone has just a few counts. The V and J genes are TRBV19 and TRBJ2-7, with a possible D match to TRBD1 (6 bases). The germline V and J ends were trimmed by 5 bases and 7 bases, with 18 bases remaining between them. CDR3 length equals 14 residues. Per the germline V gene, CDR1 is LNHDA and CDR2 is SQIVND (reference sequence). The CDR3 spells CASSLQGQVGEQYF. The CDR3, as DNA: TGTGCCAGTAGTCTACAGGGCCAGGTGGGGGAGCAGTACTTC.

The rearrangement uses TRBV9 and TRBJ2-3; TRBD2 matches at 7 bases. Germline assignment: CDR1 SGDLS and CDR2 YYNGEE. J lost 2 bases, V lost 4 bases, and 7 bases had no gene match. The CDR3 is made up of 15 amino acids. The CDR3 protein is CASSSRDYLTDTQYF. DNA of the CDR3: TGTGCCAGCAGCTCTCGGGACTACCTCACAGATACGCAGTATTTT. The complete variable domain, with remaining parts taken from reference TRBV9 and TRBJ2-3, reads DSGVTQTPKHLITATGQRVTLRCSPRSGDLSVYWYQQSLDQGLQFLIQYYNGEERAKGNILERFSAQQFPDLHSELNLSSLELGDSALYFCASSSRDYLTDTQYFGPGTRLTVL.

This chain links TRBV29-1 with TRBJ2-2; D gene uncertain. V was trimmed by 7 bases and J by 0 bases, leaving 9 bases between them. CDR3 length equals 13 residues. Germline-derived CDR1 and CDR2 are SQVTM and ANQGSEA. This CDR3 is CSAWHSNTGELFF. CDR3 bases: TGCAGCGCGTGGCATTCGAACACCGGGGAGCTGTTTTTT.